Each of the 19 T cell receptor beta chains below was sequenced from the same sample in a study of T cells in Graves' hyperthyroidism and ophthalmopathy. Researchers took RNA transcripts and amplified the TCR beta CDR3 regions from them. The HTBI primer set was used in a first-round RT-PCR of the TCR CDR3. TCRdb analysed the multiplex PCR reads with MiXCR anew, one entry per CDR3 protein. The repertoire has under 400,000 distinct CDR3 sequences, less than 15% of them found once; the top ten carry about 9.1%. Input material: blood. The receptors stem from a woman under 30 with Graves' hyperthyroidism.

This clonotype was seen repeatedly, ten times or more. The CDR3 is CASSDRGRGTDTQYF. As DNA, the CDR3 is TGTGCCAGCAGTGATAGGGGGCGGGGGACAGATACGCAGTATTTT. The chain carries TRBV6-1 and TRBJ2-3; D possibly matches TRBD1 or TRBD2 (7 bases each). This CDR3 region has 15 residues. CDR1 MNHNS and CDR2 SASEGT come from the germline V gene. V was shortened by 3 bases and J by 3 bases, with 13 bases between the two germline ends.

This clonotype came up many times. The CDR3 DNA reads TGTGCCACCAGTGATCCCGAGGGTGGGAGCTCCTACAATGAGCAGTTCTTC. Its protein product is CATSDPEGGSSYNEQFF. The chain joins TRBV24-1 to TRBJ2-1; D is possibly TRBD2 (5 bases). The CDR3 runs 17 residues. The ends were cut back, 3 bases at V and 0 bases at J, with 14 bases in the middle. Germline V lookup: CDR1 KGHDR, CDR2 SFDVKD.

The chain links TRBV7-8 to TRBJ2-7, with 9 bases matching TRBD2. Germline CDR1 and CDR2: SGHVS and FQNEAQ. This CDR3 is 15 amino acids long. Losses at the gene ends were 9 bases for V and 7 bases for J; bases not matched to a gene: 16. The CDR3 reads CASSTGAGGLGEQYF. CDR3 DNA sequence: TGTGCCAGTAGTACCGGAGCGGGAGGCCTCGGGGAGCAGTACTTC.

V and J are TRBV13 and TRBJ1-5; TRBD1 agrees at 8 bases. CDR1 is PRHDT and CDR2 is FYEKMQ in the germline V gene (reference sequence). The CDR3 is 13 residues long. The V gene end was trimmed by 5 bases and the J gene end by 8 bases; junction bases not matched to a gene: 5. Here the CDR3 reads CASSVAGGEPQHF. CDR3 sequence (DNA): TGTGCCAGCAGCGTAGCAGGGGGCGAGCCCCAGCATTTT.

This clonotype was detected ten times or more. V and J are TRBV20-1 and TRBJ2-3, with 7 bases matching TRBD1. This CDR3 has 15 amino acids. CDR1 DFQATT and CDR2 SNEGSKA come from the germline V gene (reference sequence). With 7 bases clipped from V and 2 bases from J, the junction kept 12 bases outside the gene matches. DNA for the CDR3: TGCAGTGTCCCAGGACAGGTTTTCGACACAGATACGCAGTATTTT. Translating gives CSVPGQVFDTDTQYF.

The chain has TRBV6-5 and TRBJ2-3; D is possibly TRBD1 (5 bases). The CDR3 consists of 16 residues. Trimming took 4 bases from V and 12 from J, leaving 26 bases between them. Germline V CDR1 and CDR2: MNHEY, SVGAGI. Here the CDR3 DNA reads TGTGCCAGCAGTTCAGCAGGGTTCATGGGTATAGATATACAGTATTTT. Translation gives CASSSAGFMGIDIQYF.

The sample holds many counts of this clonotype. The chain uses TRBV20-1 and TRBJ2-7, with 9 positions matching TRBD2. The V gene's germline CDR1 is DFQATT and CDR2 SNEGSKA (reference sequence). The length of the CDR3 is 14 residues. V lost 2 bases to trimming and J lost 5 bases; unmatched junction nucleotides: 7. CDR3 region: CSARTRTSAHEQYF. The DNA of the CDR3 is TGCAGTGCTAGAACCAGGACTAGCGCCCACGAGCAGTACTTC.

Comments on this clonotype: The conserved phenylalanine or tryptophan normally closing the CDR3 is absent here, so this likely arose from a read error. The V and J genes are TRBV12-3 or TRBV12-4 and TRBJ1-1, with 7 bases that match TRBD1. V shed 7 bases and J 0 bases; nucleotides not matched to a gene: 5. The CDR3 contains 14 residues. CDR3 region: CASKLGQLNTEAFL. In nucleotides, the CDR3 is TGTGCCAGCAAACTGGGACAGTTGAACACTGAAGCTTTCCTC.

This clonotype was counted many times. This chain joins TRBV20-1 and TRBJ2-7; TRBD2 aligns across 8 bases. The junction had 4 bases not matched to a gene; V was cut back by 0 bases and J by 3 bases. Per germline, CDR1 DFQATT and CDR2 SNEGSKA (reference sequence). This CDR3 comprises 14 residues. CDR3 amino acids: CSARDGLALYEQYF. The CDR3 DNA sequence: TGCAGTGCTAGAGACGGACTAGCCCTCTACGAGCAGTACTTC.

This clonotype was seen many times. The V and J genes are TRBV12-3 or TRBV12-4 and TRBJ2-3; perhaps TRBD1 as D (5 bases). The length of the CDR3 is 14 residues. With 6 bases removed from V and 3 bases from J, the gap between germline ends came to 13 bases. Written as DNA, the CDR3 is TGTGCCAGCAGCCTCCAGGGATTAACAGATACGCAGTATTTT. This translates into CASSLQGLTDTQYF.

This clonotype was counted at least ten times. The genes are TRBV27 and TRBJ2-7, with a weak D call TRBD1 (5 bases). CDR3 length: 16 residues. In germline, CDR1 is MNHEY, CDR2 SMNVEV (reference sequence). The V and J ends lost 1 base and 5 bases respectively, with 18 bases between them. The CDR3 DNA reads TGTGCCAGCAGTTTATTCGGAAGTAGGGGATGGGACGAGCAGTACTTC. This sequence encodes CASSLFGSRGWDEQYF.

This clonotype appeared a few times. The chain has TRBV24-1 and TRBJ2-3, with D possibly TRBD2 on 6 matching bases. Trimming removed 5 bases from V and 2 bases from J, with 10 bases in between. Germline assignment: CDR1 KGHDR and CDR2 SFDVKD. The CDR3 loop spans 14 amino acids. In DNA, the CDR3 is TGTGCCACCAGTGTGGGGGGACCCACAGATACGCAGTATTTT. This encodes CATSVGGPTDTQYF.

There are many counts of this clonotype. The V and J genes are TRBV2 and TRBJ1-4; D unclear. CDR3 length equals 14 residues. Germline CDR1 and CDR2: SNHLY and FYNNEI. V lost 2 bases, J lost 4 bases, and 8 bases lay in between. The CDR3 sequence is CASSEREDNEKLFF. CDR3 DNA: TGTGCCAGCAGTGAAAGGGAGGATAATGAAAAACTGTTTTTT.

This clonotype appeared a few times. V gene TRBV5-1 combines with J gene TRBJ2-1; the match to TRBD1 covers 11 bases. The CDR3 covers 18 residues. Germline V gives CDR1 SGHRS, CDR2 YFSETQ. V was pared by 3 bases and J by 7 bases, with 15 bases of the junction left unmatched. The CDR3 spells CASSSGWTGGGTGNEQFF. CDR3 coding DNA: TGCGCCAGCAGCTCGGGATGGACAGGGGGCGGAACAGGGAATGAGCAGTTCTTC.

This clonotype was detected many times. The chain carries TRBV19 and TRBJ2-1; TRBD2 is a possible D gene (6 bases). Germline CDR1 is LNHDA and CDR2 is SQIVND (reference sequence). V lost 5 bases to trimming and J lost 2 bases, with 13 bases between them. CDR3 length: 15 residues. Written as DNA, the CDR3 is TGTGCCAGTAGTTTGGATCTAGCGCCCTACAATGAGCAGTTCTTC. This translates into CASSLDLAPYNEQFF.

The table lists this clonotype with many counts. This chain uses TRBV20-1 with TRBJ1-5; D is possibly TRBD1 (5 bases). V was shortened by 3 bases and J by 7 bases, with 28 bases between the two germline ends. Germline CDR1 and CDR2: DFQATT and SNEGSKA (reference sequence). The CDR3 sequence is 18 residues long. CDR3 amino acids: CSARNVLGPGESNQPQHF. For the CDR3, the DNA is TGCAGTGCTAGGAATGTATTGGGTCCGGGGGAATCGAACCAGCCCCAGCATTTT.

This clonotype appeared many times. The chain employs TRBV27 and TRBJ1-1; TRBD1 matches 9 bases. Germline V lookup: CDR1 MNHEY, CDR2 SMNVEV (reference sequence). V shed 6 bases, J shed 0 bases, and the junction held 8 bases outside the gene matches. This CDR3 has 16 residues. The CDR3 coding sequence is TGTGCCAGCAGCCCGCCCCGGACAGGGGTGAACACTGAAGCTTTCTTT. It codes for CASSPPRTGVNTEAFF.

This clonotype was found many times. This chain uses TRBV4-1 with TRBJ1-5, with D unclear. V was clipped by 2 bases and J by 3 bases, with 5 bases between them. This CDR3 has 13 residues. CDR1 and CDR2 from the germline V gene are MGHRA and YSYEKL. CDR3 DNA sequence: TGCGCCAGCAGCCAAACAGACAATCAGCCCCAGCATTTT. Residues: CASSQTDNQPQHF.

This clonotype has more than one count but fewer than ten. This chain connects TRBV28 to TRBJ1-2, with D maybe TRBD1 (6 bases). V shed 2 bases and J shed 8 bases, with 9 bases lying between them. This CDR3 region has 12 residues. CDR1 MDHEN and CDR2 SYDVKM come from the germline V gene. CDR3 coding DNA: TGTGCCAGCAGTTTAACACAGGGCGGCTACACCTTC. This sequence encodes CASSLTQGGYTF.